This T cell receptor (beta chain) was profiled in a study of cytomegalovirus exposure and HLA in healthy donors. Findings and limits, study-wide: With later analysis, a missense DCLRE1C variant became linked to TCR beta V- and J-gene trimming.

This CDR3 is 14 amino acids long. In germline, CDR1 is SGHRS, CDR2 YFSETQ. V was pared by 4 bases and J by 6 bases, with 15 bases between. PCR primers comprised 60 Vbeta and 13 Jbeta primers. The protocol was immunoSEQ multiplex PCR, while the TCRdb copy is restricted to in-frame clones and leaves out a portion. The data hold 90,000 to 150,000 clones, with 74% observed a single time. As to this clone: As yet, its antigen is unknown.

The specimen sequenced was PBMCs. The chain employs TRBV5-1 and TRBJ2-3; perhaps TRBD1 as D (6 bases). The TCR sequence derives from a human donor in good health. As DNA, the CDR3 is TGCGCCAGCAGCCTGCAGGACAGAAGGGATACGCAGTATTTT. It is translated as CASSLQDRRDTQYF. Drawing the rest from reference TRBV5-1 and TRBJ2-3, the complete variable domain is KAGVTQTPRYLIKTRGQQVTLSCSPISGHRSVSWYQQTPGQGLQFLFEYFSETQRNKGNFPGRFSGRQFSNSRSEMNVSTLELGDSALYLCASSLQDRRDTQYFGPGTRLTVL.